This T cell receptor (beta chain) was sequenced during a study of breast tumors, draining lymph nodes, adjacent tissues. MiXCR was run by TCRdb on the multiplex PCR reads, yielding one entry per CDR3 protein. Here the sample spans 200,000 to 300,000 distinct CDR3 sequences, around 30% being singletons. Germline V gene data show CDR1 as MNHEY and CDR2 as SMNVEV (reference sequence). V lost 4 bases to trimming and J lost 8 bases, with 17 bases between them. The CDR3 is made up of 14 amino acids. Findings of the study overall: The data were judged consistent with most tumor T cells coming from lymph node and expanding in tumor. Tumor repertoires ranked between lymph nodes and nontumor tissue in diversity, with V and J gene preferences. That most tumor T cells come from lymph nodes remained unproven. Luminal-like breast cancer showed significantly greater tumor-nontumor repertoire similarity than basal-like breast cancer did.

Axillary draining lymph nodes of breast cancer patients supplied the node samples. This clonotype was observed many times. The antigen is undetermined. The clonotype originates from a female donor with breast cancer. Some clones in this sample may be carry-over from other donors' samples. Specimen: axillary lymph node tissue. The chain employs TRBV27 and TRBJ1-2; TRBD1 might be the D (6 bases). The CDR3: CASSSSGVSSGYTF. CDR3 in DNA: TGTGCCAGCAGTTCATCAGGGGTCTCTAGCGGCTACACCTTC.